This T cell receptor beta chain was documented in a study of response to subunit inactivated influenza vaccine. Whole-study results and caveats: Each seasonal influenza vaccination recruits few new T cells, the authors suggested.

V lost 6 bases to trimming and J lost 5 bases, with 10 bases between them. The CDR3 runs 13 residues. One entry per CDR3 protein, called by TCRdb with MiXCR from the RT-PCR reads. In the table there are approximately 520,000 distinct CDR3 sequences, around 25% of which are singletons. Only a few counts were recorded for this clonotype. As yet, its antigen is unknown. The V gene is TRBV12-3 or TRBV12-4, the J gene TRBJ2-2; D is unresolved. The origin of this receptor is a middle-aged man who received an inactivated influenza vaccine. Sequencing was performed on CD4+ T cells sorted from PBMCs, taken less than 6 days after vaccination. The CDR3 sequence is CASRHLGTGELFF. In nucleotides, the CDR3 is TGTGCCAGCAGGCATCTAGGGACCGGGGAGCTGTTTTTT.